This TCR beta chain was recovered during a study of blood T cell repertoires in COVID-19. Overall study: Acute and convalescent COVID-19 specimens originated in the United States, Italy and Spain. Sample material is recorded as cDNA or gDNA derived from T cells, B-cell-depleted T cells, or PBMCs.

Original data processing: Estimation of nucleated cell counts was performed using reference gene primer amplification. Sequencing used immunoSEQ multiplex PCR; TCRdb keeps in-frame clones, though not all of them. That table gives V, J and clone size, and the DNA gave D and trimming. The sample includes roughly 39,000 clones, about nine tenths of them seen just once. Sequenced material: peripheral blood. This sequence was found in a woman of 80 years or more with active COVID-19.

The CDR3 nucleotides are TGCGCCAGCAGCCCTGAGCAGGTTCACTATAATTCACCCCTCCACTTT. Amino acids: CASSPEQVHYNSPLHF. This chain joins TRBV5-1 and TRBJ1-6; D gene uncertain. The CDR3 covers 16 residues. Germline V gene data show CDR1 as SGHRS and CDR2 as YFSETQ. The ends were cut back, 4 bases at V and 3 bases at J, with 14 bases in the middle.